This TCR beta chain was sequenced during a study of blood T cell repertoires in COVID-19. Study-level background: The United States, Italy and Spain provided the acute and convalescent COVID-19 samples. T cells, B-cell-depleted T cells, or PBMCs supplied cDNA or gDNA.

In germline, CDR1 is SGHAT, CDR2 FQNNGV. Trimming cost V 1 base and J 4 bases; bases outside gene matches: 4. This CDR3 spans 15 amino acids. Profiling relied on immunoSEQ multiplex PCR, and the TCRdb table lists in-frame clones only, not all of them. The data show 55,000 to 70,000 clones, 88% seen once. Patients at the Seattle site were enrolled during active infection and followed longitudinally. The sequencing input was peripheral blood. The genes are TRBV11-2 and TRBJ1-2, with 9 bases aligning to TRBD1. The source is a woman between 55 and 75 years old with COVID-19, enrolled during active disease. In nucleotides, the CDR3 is TGTGCCAGCAGCTTAGCCGACAGGGGGACCTATGGCTACACCTTC. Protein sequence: CASSLADRGTYGYTF.